Reported below is one TCR beta chain. Its target is not known. MiXCR, applied by TCRdb to the reads, yields one record per CDR3 protein. The repertoire holds over 300,000 distinct CDR3 sequences, with more than 8% as singletons. This sample was included in a study of T cell repertoires in cytomegalovirus infection. CDR3 size: 14 residues. The germline V gene encodes CDR1 MNHEY and CDR2 SVGAGI. V lost 6 bases to trimming and J lost 7 bases, with 16 bases between them. Study-level findings and limits: Clonotypes of TCR beta that were HLA-C-restricted and CMV-specific dominated the ex vivo response.

The clonotype originates from a human donor in good health (CMV status not recorded). Some clones in this sample may be carry-over from other donors' samples. The rearrangement joins TRBV6-5 to TRBJ1-5, with D perhaps TRBD1 (6 bases). Sequenced material: PBMCs. Here the CDR3 reads CASSRTGLSQPQHF. DNA for the CDR3: TGTGCCAGCAGCCGTACAGGGCTTAGCCAGCCCCAGCATTTT.